This TCR beta chain was obtained from a study of human T cells and chemical hapten exposure. Study details: Throughout a study of roughly 24 weeks, patients underwent weekly scalp administration of diphenylcyclopropenone doses. Enrolled patients were predominantly female and had alopecia areata, totalis or universalis. Mainly, slight library volume differences in the pool made TCR yields vary.

TCRdb redid the calling of the RACE reads with MiXCR, one entry per CDR3 protein. The sample has approximately 260,000 distinct CDR3 sequences, over 7.5% seen once; the top ten hold roughly 1.2%. Study conclusions and caveats: There was no change with DPC sensitization in TCRs above 1 in 1000 frequency.

This clonotype was seen at least ten times. Its cognate antigen is unknown. Time point defined: pre-sensitization, week 0. Treatment given: therapeutic diphenylcyclopropenone sensitization with weekly scalp DPC. This clonotype was sampled from a man between 18 and 29 years old with alopecia areata. Some clones in this sample may be carry-over from other donors' samples. Specimen: whole blood, collected in connection with sensitization to the hapten diphenylcyclopropenone (DPC).

Here the CDR3 DNA reads TGCAGCGTTGCGGGGTCGGACATTCAGTACTTC. Its translation: CSVAGSDIQYF. The chain carries TRBV29-1 and TRBJ2-4; TRBD2 is a possible D gene (5 bases). Germline loops: CDR1 SQVTM, CDR2 ANQGSEA. Trimming shortened V by 4 bases and J by 8 bases, and 9 bases separated the two germline ends. The CDR3 contains 11 residues.